This T cell receptor (beta chain) comes out of a study of T cell responses to AZD1222 COVID-19 vaccine. Generated by immunoSEQ multiplex PCR, the TCRdb table keeps only in-frame clones and is missing some. Of approximately 60,000 clones in the sample, roughly 84% were seen once. CDR3 length: 18 residues. Looked up from germline, CDR1 is KGHSH and CDR2 is LQKENI. V was clipped by 4 bases and J by 2 bases, with 21 bases between them. Sequences were derived from peripheral blood, sampled on day 0 of AZD1222 vaccination. The chain combines TRBV18 with TRBJ1-5; perhaps TRBD1 as D (5 bases). The TCR originated in an adult in good health. CDR3 sequence: CASSRESGGGIGNQPQHF. The CDR3 region has the DNA TGTGCCAGCTCACGAGAGTCGGGCGGGGGGATCGGCAATCAGCCCCAGCATTTT.